This passage covers 17 T cell receptor beta chains from one sample sequenced in a study of cytomegalovirus exposure and HLA in healthy donors. The PCR made use of 60 Vbeta and 13 Jbeta primers. Generated by immunoSEQ multiplex PCR, the TCRdb table keeps only in-frame clones and is missing some. The sample has about 200,000 clones, roughly 84% seen once; the top ten hold 1.7%. Source material: PBMCs. The origin of the receptors is a man aged 45-65 years in good health and CMV-seronegative.

The CDR3 region is CARGAREQYF. The CDR3 region has the DNA TGTGCCAGGGGGGCAAGGGAGCAGTACTTC. The rearrangement uses TRBV7-2 and TRBJ2-7, with TRBD1 as a possible D gene (6 bases). V lost 9 bases, J lost 7 bases, and 10 bases lay in between. The CDR3 is 10 amino acids. The germline CDR1 and CDR2 sequences are SGHTA and FQGNSA.

This sequence joins TRBV29-1 and TRBJ2-2; D unclear. This CDR3 contains 13 residues. V was cut by 3 bases and J by 1 base, with 6 bases left in between. The germline gives CDR1 SQVTM, CDR2 ANQGSEA. The CDR3 spells CSVETRNTGELFF. For the CDR3, the DNA is TGCAGCGTTGAGACTCGGAACACCGGGGAGCTGTTTTTT.

The chain joins TRBV27 to TRBJ1-2, with TRBD1 matching 8 bases. Trimming removed 5 bases from V and 8 bases from J; junction bases left unmatched: 4. This CDR3 region has 12 residues. From germline, CDR1 is MNHEY and CDR2 SMNVEV (reference sequence). CDR3 amino acids: CASSQGAGGYTF. DNA of the CDR3: TGTGCCAGCAGTCAGGGGGCGGGAGGCTACACCTTC.

This sequence joins TRBV4-1 and TRBJ2-5, with 8 bases lining up with TRBD1. The J call is doubtful: the DNA matches TRBJ2-7 better. There are 16 residues in the CDR3. Germline V gene data show CDR1 as MGHRA and CDR2 as YSYEKL. The CDR3 coding sequence is TGCGCCAGCAGCCAAGATCCGGGACAGGCCGCCTACGAGCAGTACTTC. Its translation: CASSQDPGQAAYEQYF.

The V and J genes are TRBV13 and TRBJ1-1; 8 bases agree with TRBD1. V was pared by 0 bases and J by 6 bases, with 6 bases of the junction left unmatched. Germline V gene lookup returns CDR1 PRHDT and CDR2 FYEKMQ (reference sequence). The CDR3 is made up of 15 amino acids. The DNA for the CDR3 is TGTGCCAGCAGCTTAGGGAGGACAGGGCGGGCTGAAGCTTTCTTT. It specifies CASSLGRTGRAEAFF.

The rearrangement uses TRBV7-3 and TRBJ2-7, with D tentatively TRBD2 (5 bases). Germline assignment: CDR1 SGHTA and CDR2 FQGTGA. The CDR3 is 16 amino acids. V was shortened by 5 bases and J by 4 bases, with 21 bases between the two germline ends. As DNA, the CDR3 is TGTGCCAGCAGCCCTGGCCGGACCGAGGGCTCTTACGAGCAGTACTTC. Encoded protein: CASSPGRTEGSYEQYF. The full variable domain, in which reference TRBV7-3 and TRBJ2-7 provide the parts outside the CDR3, is GAGVSQTPSNKVTEKGKYVELRCDPISGHTALYWYRQSLGQGPEFLIYFQGTGAADDSGLPNDRFFAVRPEGSVSTLKIQRTERGDSAVYLCASSPGRTEGSYEQYFGPGTRLTVT.

The chain has TRBV6-1 and TRBJ2-1; 9 bases agree with TRBD2. The CDR3 runs to 15 residues. V was pared by 4 bases and J by 1 base, with 2 bases of the junction left unmatched. The V gene's germline CDR1 is MNHNS and CDR2 SASEGT. The CDR3 bases are TGTGCCAGCAGTGGACTAGCGGATTCCTACAATGAGCAGTTCTTC. Translating gives CASSGLADSYNEQFF.

The chain couples TRBV30 to TRBJ1-6, with D unresolved. This CDR3 has 13 residues. Germline loops: CDR1 GTSNPN, CDR2 SVGIG (reference sequence). Trimming removed 0 bases from V and 5 bases from J, with 5 bases in between. The CDR3 nucleotides read TGTGCCTGGAGTGTTTCGGATAATTCACCCCTCCACTTT. Amino acid sequence: CAWSVSDNSPLHF. Together with reference TRBV30 and TRBJ1-6, the CDR3 gives the full variable domain: SQTIHQWPATLVQPVGSPLSLECTVEGTSNPNLYWYRQAAGRGLQLLFYSVGIGQISSEVPQNLSASRPQDRQFILSSKKLLLSDSGFYLCAWSVSDNSPLHFGNGTRLTVT.

The CDR3 spells CASSRRDRGRTNEKLFF. The CDR3 nucleotides are TGTGCCAGCAGCCGCCGGGACAGGGGCCGAACAAATGAAAAACTGTTTTTT. The chain uses TRBV4-2 and TRBJ1-4; 10 bases line up with TRBD1. The germline V gene encodes CDR1 LGHNA and CDR2 YNFKEQ. The CDR3 has 17 amino acids. V lost 4 bases and J lost 5; bases outside the gene matches: 10.

This clone turned up a few times. The chain employs TRBV6-6 and TRBJ2-2, with TRBD1 matching 9 bases. This CDR3 contains 16 residues. CDR1 and CDR2 from the germline V gene are MNHNY and SVGAGI (reference sequence). J was trimmed by 5 bases and V by 8 bases; bases with no gene match: 12. DNA for the CDR3: TGTGCCAGCGGGTCCCGGGACAGGGCGGCAACCGGGGAGCTGTTTTTT. Its translation is CASGSRDRAATGELFF.

The gene calls are TRBV28 and TRBJ2-2; 8 bases map to TRBD2. Germline V gives CDR1 MDHEN, CDR2 SYDVKM. The length of the CDR3 is 17 residues. The junction had 7 bases not matched to a gene; V was cut back by 4 bases and J by 0 bases. The CDR3: CASSWQPGLANTGELFF. The CDR3 DNA reads as TGTGCCAGCAGTTGGCAGCCGGGACTAGCGAACACCGGGGAGCTGTTTTTT. Combining the CDR3 with reference TRBV28 and TRBJ2-2 gives the whole variable domain DVKVTQSSRYLVKRTGEKVFLECVQDMDHENMFWYRQDPGLGLRLIYFSYDVKMKEKGDIPEGYSVSREKKERFSLILESASTNQTSMYLCASSWQPGLANTGELFFGEGSRLTVL.

This clone was counted between two and nine times. This chain links TRBV18 with TRBJ1-4; 9 bases line up with TRBD1. Germline V gene data show CDR1 as KGHSH and CDR2 as LQKENI. V shed 5 bases and J 5 bases; nucleotides not matched to a gene: 3. CDR3 length: 14 residues. As DNA, the CDR3 is TGTGCCAGCTCATTGGGACAGGGAAATGAAAAACTGTTTTTT. Its translation is CASSLGQGNEKLFF.

A remark on this clone: This same CDR3 is encoded by further DNA sequences in the sample. The DNA of the CDR3 is TGTGCCAGCAGCTTAGCCCGAGGGGGGGGGTCCTACGAGCAGTACTTC. Its translation: CASSLARGGGSYEQYF. V and J are TRBV11-2 and TRBJ2-7, with TRBD2 as a possible D gene (7 bases). The CDR3 spans 16 residues. V was shortened by 1 base and J by 1 base, with 14 bases between the two germline ends. The germline V gene encodes CDR1 SGHAT and CDR2 FQNNGV. Full variable domain (outside the CDR3, taken from reference TRBV11-2 and TRBJ2-7): EAGVAQSPRYKIIEKRQSVAFWCNPISGHATLYWYQQILGQGPKLLIQFQNNGVVDDSQLPKDRFSAERLKGVDSTLKIQPAKLEDSAVYLCASSLARGGGSYEQYFGPGTRLTVT.

J is TRBJ1-1 and V is TRBV5-1, with TRBD1 matching over 9 bases. The junction had 2 bases not matched to a gene; V was cut back by 2 bases and J by 0 bases. This CDR3 spans 15 amino acids. Germline assignment: CDR1 SGHRS and CDR2 YFSETQ. The chain's CDR3 is CASSFGDRVNTEAFF. CDR3 DNA sequence: TGCGCCAGCAGCTTTGGGGACAGGGTGAACACTGAAGCTTTCTTT.

V usage is TRBV15 and J usage is TRBJ2-7, with TRBD1 identical over 9 bases. The CDR3 extends over 16 amino acids. J lost 3 bases, V lost 1 base, and 7 bases had no gene match. Germline V lookup: CDR1 LNHNV, CDR2 YYDKDF (reference sequence). CDR3 sequence reads: CATSRGLTGGDYEQYF. CDR3 in DNA: TGTGCCACCAGCAGAGGACTGACAGGGGGTGACTACGAGCAGTACTTC.

The CDR3 nucleotides are TGCGCCAGCAGCTTGGTGCGGGGAGTGTACTACAATGAGCAGTTCTTC. It encodes CASSLVRGVYYNEQFF. The gene calls are TRBV5-1 and TRBJ2-1, with a weak D call TRBD2 (6 bases). The CDR3 contains 16 residues. Germline CDR1 and CDR2: SGHRS and YFSETQ. The V gene lost 0 bases and the J gene lost 3 bases, with 13 bases spanning the gap.

This clone was counted between two and nine times. The chain employs TRBV4-1 and TRBJ2-5; no clear D. The germline CDR1 and CDR2 sequences are MGHRA and YSYEKL. With 6 bases removed from V and 0 bases from J, the gap between germline ends came to 14 bases. The CDR3 is 15 residues long. In nucleotides, the CDR3 is TGCGCCAGCAGTCGTACCTCCCAGTACCAAGAGACCCAGTACTTC. It yields the protein CASSRTSQYQETQYF.